This TCR beta chain was recorded in a study of OX40 agonist ivuxolimab in advanced cancers. Across the study: Dose-escalation cases comprised hepatocellular carcinoma, melanoma, renal cell or head and neck cancer. There were three patients with partial responses, one having hepatocellular carcinoma and two cutaneous melanoma.

Libraries were prepared by immunoSEQ multiplex PCR; TCRdb keeps only in-frame clonotypes and omits some of them. The data show around 20,000 clones, with about 84% seen just once and roughly 14% held by the top ten. This clone was recorded only once. CDR3 size: 14 residues. The ends lost 5 bases at V and 0 bases at J; junction bases unmatched: 3. In germline, CDR1 is MNHNS, CDR2 SASEGT. The sequences come from CD4+ or CD8+ T cells sorted from blood, collected in a trial of the OX40 agonist ivuxolimab. The origin of this receptor is an adult with an advanced solid tumor such as melanoma, head and neck, liver or kidney cancer. This chain uses TRBV6-1 with TRBJ2-7; 8 bases match TRBD2. CDR3 DNA: TGTGCCAGCAGTCTGGCGGGAGGCTCCTACGAGCAGTACTTC. Encoded protein: CASSLAGGSYEQYF.